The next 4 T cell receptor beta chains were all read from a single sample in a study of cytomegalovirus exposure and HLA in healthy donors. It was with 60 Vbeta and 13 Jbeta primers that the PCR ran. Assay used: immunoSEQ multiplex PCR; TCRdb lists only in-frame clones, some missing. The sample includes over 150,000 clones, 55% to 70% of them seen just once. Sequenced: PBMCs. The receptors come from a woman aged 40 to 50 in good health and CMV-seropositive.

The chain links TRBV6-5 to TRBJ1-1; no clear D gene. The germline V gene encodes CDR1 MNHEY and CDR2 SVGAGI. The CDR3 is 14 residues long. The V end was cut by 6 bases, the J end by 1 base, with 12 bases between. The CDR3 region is CASSFRGENTEAFF. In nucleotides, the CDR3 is TGTGCCAGCAGCTTCCGCGGGGAGAACACTGAAGCTTTCTTT.

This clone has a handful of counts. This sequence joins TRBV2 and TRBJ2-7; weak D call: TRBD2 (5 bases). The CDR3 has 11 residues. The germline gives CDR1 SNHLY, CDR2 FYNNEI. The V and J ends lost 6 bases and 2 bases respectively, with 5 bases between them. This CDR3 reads CASREAYEQYF. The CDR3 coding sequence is TGTGCCAGCAGGGAGGCCTACGAGCAGTACTTC.

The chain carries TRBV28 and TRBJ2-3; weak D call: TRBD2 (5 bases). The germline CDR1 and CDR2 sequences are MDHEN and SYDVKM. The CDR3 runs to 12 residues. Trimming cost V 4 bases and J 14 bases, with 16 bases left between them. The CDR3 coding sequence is TGTGCCAGCAGTTGGGAGAGACGGCGAGCGTATTTT. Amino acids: CASSWERRRAYF.

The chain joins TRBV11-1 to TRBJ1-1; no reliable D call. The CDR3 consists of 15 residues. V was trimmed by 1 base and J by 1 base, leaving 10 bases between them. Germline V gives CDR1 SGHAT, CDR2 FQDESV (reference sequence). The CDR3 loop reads CASSLVHGENTEAFF. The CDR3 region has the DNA TGTGCCAGCAGCTTAGTACACGGAGAGAACACTGAAGCTTTCTTT.